The 26 T cell receptor beta chains below all came from one sample that was sequenced in a study of glioma-infiltrating T cells. Amplification of TCR alpha and beta CDR3 regions from RNA used iRepertoire nested multiplex PCR. TCRdb reanalysed the multiplex PCR reads using MiXCR and keeps one entry per CDR3 protein. The table has more than 300,000 distinct CDR3 sequences, around 38% seen once; the top ten hold around 11%. The specimen sequenced was glioma tissue, nonneoplastic brain tissue, or PBMCs (not recorded which). These receptors came from a human donor with low-grade glioma or glioblastoma, undergoing nonglioma brain surgery, or in good health (not recorded which).

The V and J genes are TRBV4-2 and TRBJ2-2, with D unresolved. Per the germline V gene, CDR1 is LGHNA and CDR2 is YNFKEQ. With 0 bases removed from V and 2 bases from J, the gap between germline ends came to 10 bases. CDR3 length: 16 residues. Here the CDR3 DNA reads TGTGCCAGCAGCCAAGATGCGCCCCTTAACACCGGGGAGCTGTTTTTT. It specifies CASSQDAPLNTGELFF.

The rearrangement uses TRBV7-3 and TRBJ2-5, with D possibly TRBD2 on 5 matching bases. Germline assignment: CDR1 SGHTA and CDR2 FQGTGA. Trimming took 1 base from V and 5 from J, leaving 8 bases between them. The CDR3 consists of 13 residues. DNA for the CDR3: TGTGCCAGCAGCTTAAATTCGGGGGAGACCCAGTACTTC. This encodes CASSLNSGETQYF.

The chain uses TRBV20-1 and TRBJ2-1; 8 bases are shared with TRBD2. From germline, CDR1 is DFQATT and CDR2 SNEGSKA (reference sequence). The junction had 9 bases not matched to a gene; V was cut back by 1 base and J by 4 bases. This CDR3 is 16 amino acids long. The CDR3 DNA sequence: TGCAGTGCTAGAGCCGGGGGGGCGGGGAAGTACAATGAGCAGTTCTTC. Protein sequence: CSARAGGAGKYNEQFF.

This chain uses TRBV28 with TRBJ1-2, with a weak D call TRBD1 (6 bases). The CDR3 runs 14 residues. CDR1 is MDHEN, CDR2 SYDVKM, per germline. Trimming cost V 7 bases and J 4 bases, with 16 bases left between them. This CDR3 is CASIKGARGYGYTF. Here the CDR3 DNA reads TGTGCCAGCATCAAAGGGGCCAGGGGCTATGGCTACACCTTC.

A note on this clonotype: Since the CDR3 does not end with the conserved phenylalanine or tryptophan, this likely comes from a read error. J is TRBJ1-1 and V is TRBV25-1; TRBD1 is a possible D gene (6 bases). The CDR3 runs to 15 residues. V was cut by 5 bases and J by 1 base, with 14 bases left in between. Germline V gene lookup returns CDR1 MGHDK and CDR2 SYGVNS. The CDR3 DNA follows: TGTGCCAGCAGTTCCCCCGTGACAGGGAACACTGAAGCTTTCCTT. Its translation is CASSSPVTGNTEAFL.

The rearrangement joins TRBV27 to TRBJ1-1, with D perhaps TRBD1 (6 bases). CDR3 size: 15 residues. V lost 6 bases, J lost 4 bases, and 18 bases lay in between. Looked up from germline, CDR1 is MNHEY and CDR2 is SMNVEV (reference sequence). CDR3 amino acids: CASSIPVQGFTEAFF. CDR3 nucleotides: TGTGCCAGCAGCATCCCCGTACAGGGCTTCACTGAAGCTTTCTTT.

As regards this clonotype: With a much larger clone just one base away, this may be a read error. V usage is TRBV4-1 and J usage is TRBJ2-3, with D unclear. CDR3 length: 13 amino acids. In germline, CDR1 is MGHRA, CDR2 YSYEKL. The CDR3 region has the DNA TGCGCCAGCAGCCAATTCGGGTCAAATACGCGGTATTTT. Translation: CASSQFGSNTRYF.

This clonotype was counted only a few times. This chain connects TRBV4-3 to TRBJ1-3; possibly TRBD1 for D (6 bases). The length of the CDR3 is 17 residues. Trimming took 1 base from V and 2 from J, leaving 15 bases between them. From germline, CDR1 is LGHNA and CDR2 YSLEER. Here the CDR3 reads CASSQVARAGAGNTIYF. CDR3 nucleotide sequence: TGCGCCAGCAGCCAAGTTGCCCGAGCAGGGGCTGGAAACACCATATATTTT.

V and J are TRBV28 and TRBJ2-1, with 16 bases matching TRBD2. V lost 5 bases to trimming and J lost 5 bases; unmatched junction nucleotides: 15. Germline CDR1 reads MDHEN; CDR2 reads SYDVKM. The CDR3 extends over 20 amino acids. The CDR3 is CASSPIWGLAGGPVDNEQFF. The CDR3 coding sequence is TGTGCCAGCAGTCCCATTTGGGGACTAGCGGGAGGGCCTGTCGACAATGAGCAGTTCTTC.

As for this clonotype: A much larger clone sits a single nucleotide away, making a read error possible. V gene TRBV6-2 or TRBV6-3 combines with J gene TRBJ2-7; no clear D. From germline, CDR1 is MNHEY and CDR2 SVGEGT. The CDR3 is 13 residues long. The CDR3 DNA follows: TGTGACAGCAGTTTACCAGGCTCAGTCGAGCAGTACTTC. Amino acid sequence: CDSSLPGSVEQYF.

At least ten counts were recorded for this clonotype. This chain joins TRBV6-1 and TRBJ2-3; 11 nucleotides agree with TRBD2. The CDR3 has 16 amino acids. V was pared by 5 bases and J by 5 bases, with 9 bases of the junction left unmatched. CDR1 is MNHNS and CDR2 is SASEGT in the germline V gene. The CDR3 spells CASSPPGLAVGDTQYF. The CDR3, as DNA: TGTGCCAGCAGTCCCCCGGGACTAGCGGTTGGAGATACGCAGTATTTT.

This clonotype was recorded many times. The chain couples TRBV7-8 to TRBJ2-3; D is undetermined. Trimming shortened V by 6 bases and J by 4 bases, and 8 bases separated the two germline ends. The length of the CDR3 is 12 residues. Germline V gives CDR1 SGHVS, CDR2 FQNEAQ. CDR3 region: CASSPRPDTQYF. The CDR3 DNA is TGTGCCAGCAGTCCCCGCCCAGATACGCAGTATTTT.

In the case of this clonotype: This may be a read error: a much more frequent sequence differs by one nucleotide. The chain uses TRBV6-5 and TRBJ2-1, with D unresolved. Germline loops: CDR1 MNHEY, CDR2 SVGAGI. Trimming removed 2 bases at V and 0 bases at J, with 14 bases between. This CDR3 comprises 17 residues. The CDR3: CASSYSPPFSSYNEQFF. The CDR3 bases are TGTGCCAGCAGTTACAGCCCCCCATTTAGCTCCTACAATGAGCAGTTCTTC.

This clonotype was seen many times. The rearrangement links TRBV27 to TRBJ2-4; 9 bases are shared with TRBD1. Looked up from germline, CDR1 is MNHEY and CDR2 is SMNVEV (reference sequence). Trimming at V came to 2 bases and at J to 0 bases, leaving 11 bases not matched to a gene. This CDR3 has 19 amino acids. CDR3 sequence: CASSLITGGGPGAKNIQYF. CDR3 in DNA: TGTGCCAGCAGTTTAATCACAGGGGGCGGACCCGGAGCCAAAAACATTCAGTACTTC.

This chain links TRBV4-2 with TRBJ2-2; TRBD1 or TRBD2 may be the D gene (7 bases each). The V end was cut by 2 bases, the J end by 4 bases, with 23 bases between. There are 19 residues in the CDR3. Germline V gene sequence: CDR1 LGHNA, CDR2 YNFKEQ. CDR3 sequence reads: CASSQPTGLLRGGTGELFF. In DNA form, the CDR3 reads TGTGCCAGCAGCCAACCAACCGGGCTCCTCAGGGGGGGCACCGGGGAGCTGTTTTTT.

Many counts were recorded for this clonotype. This chain uses TRBV20-1 with TRBJ2-3; TRBD2 aligns across 11 bases. This CDR3 is 16 amino acids long. V shed 3 bases and J 2 bases; nucleotides not matched to a gene: 7. CDR1 is DFQATT and CDR2 is SNEGSKA in the germline V gene (reference sequence). CDR3 in amino acids: CSARLGLADYTDTQYF. Written as DNA, the CDR3 is TGCAGTGCTAGGCTGGGACTAGCGGATTACACAGATACGCAGTATTTT.

As concerns this clonotype: A much larger clone sits a single nucleotide away, making a read error possible. The chain combines TRBV6-5 with TRBJ1-6; D not certain. The CDR3 has 12 amino acids. CDR1 and CDR2 from the germline V gene are MNHEY and SVGAGI. The CDR3 DNA is TGTGCCAGCAGTCCTGGGCTTTCACACCTCCACTTT. This translates into CASSPGLSHLHF.

The V gene is TRBV29-1, the J gene TRBJ2-3; D gene unclear. The germline V gene encodes CDR1 SQVTM and CDR2 ANQGSEA. The CDR3 length is 13 residues. The V and J ends lost 6 bases and 1 base respectively, with 11 bases between them. Here the CDR3 reads CSVRSSGTDTQYF. The CDR3 DNA is TGCAGCGTCCGGTCCAGCGGCACAGATACGCAGTATTTT.

On this clonotype: The junction departs from the called germline gene at one end, perhaps through a read error. The chain employs TRBV6-1 and TRBJ2-1, with TRBD1 identical over 9 bases. CDR1 and CDR2 from the germline V gene are MNHNS and SASEGT. The CDR3 extends over 17 amino acids. This CDR3 reads CASSPKPRDRVYNEQFF. The CDR3 nucleotides read TGTGCCAGCAGTCCCAAACCCCGGGACAGGGTATACAATGAACAGTTCTTC.

In this sample, this clonotype turned up a few times. The chain couples TRBV24-1 to TRBJ2-1; 10 bases line up with TRBD2. J was trimmed by 5 bases and V by 0 bases; bases with no gene match: 6. The CDR3 covers 17 residues. Germline V lookup: CDR1 KGHDR, CDR2 SFDVKD. The CDR3 sequence is CATSDLGLAGDHNEQFF. CDR3 DNA sequence: TGTGCCACCAGTGATTTGGGGCTAGCGGGAGACCACAATGAGCAGTTCTTC.

The genes are TRBV28 and TRBJ2-3, with D possibly TRBD2 on 5 matching bases. Germline lookup yields CDR1 MDHEN and CDR2 SYDVKM. V lost 7 bases to trimming and J lost 14 bases, with 19 bases between them. This CDR3 is built from 12 residues. For the CDR3, the DNA is TGTGCCAGCACCTTGGGGAGCGGAAGCAGGTATTTT. Protein: CASTLGSGSRYF. The whole variable domain, filled in from reference TRBV28 and TRBJ2-3, reads DVKVTQSSRYLVKRTGEKVFLECVQDMDHENMFWYRQDPGLGLRLIYFSYDVKMKEKGDIPEGYSVSREKKERFSLILESASTNQTSMYLCASTLGSGSRYFGPGTRLTVL.

The chain uses TRBV4-3 and TRBJ1-1, with D unclear. From germline, CDR1 is LGHNA and CDR2 YSLEER. The germline V and J ends were trimmed by 2 bases and 3 bases, with 7 bases remaining between them. There are 13 residues in the CDR3. Here the CDR3 DNA reads TGCGCCAGCAGCCAATACGGCGACACTGAAGCTTTCTTT. This encodes CASSQYGDTEAFF.

This rearrangement joins TRBV24-1 to TRBJ1-2; D gene unclear. Trimming removed 2 bases from V and 6 bases from J, with 15 bases in between. CDR1 is KGHDR and CDR2 is SFDVKD in the germline V gene. The CDR3 totals 15 residues. In nucleotides, the CDR3 is TGTGCCACCAGTGATTCGGACTTCTTAAGCAATGGCTACACCTTC. Its translation is CATSDSDFLSNGYTF.

Turning to this clonotype: A read error may be the cause here, since a much bigger clone is one base away. V usage is TRBV20-1 and J usage is TRBJ1-5; no clear D gene. This CDR3 is built from 14 residues. The germline gives CDR1 DFQATT, CDR2 SNEGSKA (reference sequence). The CDR3 DNA follows: TGCAGTGCTAGTACCGGACGATTACTTCAGCCCCGGCATTTT. Protein sequence: CSASTGRLLQPRHF.

This clonotype was seen many times. The rearrangement links TRBV6-1 to TRBJ2-1; maybe TRBD2 (5 bases). Trimming stripped 6 bases from V and 10 bases from J, with 19 bases between. The germline V gene encodes CDR1 MNHNS and CDR2 SASEGT. This CDR3 is 14 amino acids long. The CDR3 loop reads CASSPRTSPWEQFF. The CDR3, as DNA: TGTGCCAGCAGCCCCCGGACTTCTCCGTGGGAGCAGTTCTTC.

As for this clonotype: Possible read error: a much larger clone is one base away. The chain combines TRBV6-2 or TRBV6-3 with TRBJ2-7; D is ambiguous. The germline CDR1 and CDR2 sequences are MNHEY and SVGEGT. The CDR3 contains 13 residues. V was shortened by 2 bases and J by 3 bases, with 8 bases between the two germline ends. Written as DNA, the CDR3 is TGTGCCAGCAGTTACGGCTCGGGCTACGAGCAGTACTTC. This translates into CASSYGSGYEQYF.